This paragraph reports one T cell receptor beta chain. V gave up 5 bases and J gave up 3 bases, with 14 bases separating them. CDR1 and CDR2 (germline): SGHAT, FQNNGV. This CDR3 has 15 amino acids. This entry is derived from a study of blood T cell repertoires in COVID-19. Study in general: Sites in the United States, Italy and Spain provided acute and convalescent COVID-19 samples. T cells, B-cell-depleted T cells, or PBMCs supplied cDNA or gDNA.

Original analysis: From reference gene primer amplification, estimates of nucleated cell counts were derived. Sequenced by immunoSEQ multiplex PCR; TCRdb stores in-frame clones only, minus some. V and J calls and clone size follow that table, whereas D and trimming were derived from the DNA. The sample yields around 270,000 clones, roughly 91% seen once. This sequence originates from a man between 25 and 39 years old with acute or convalescent COVID-19. Sequencing was done on a sample of peripheral blood. The chain recombines TRBV11-2 with TRBJ2-1, with D perhaps TRBD1 (5 bases). The CDR3 region has the DNA TGTGCCAGCAGCCCAGGGATAGCAGTCTACAATGAGCAGTTCTTC. Its protein product is CASSPGIAVYNEQFF. Supplemented by reference TRBV11-2 and TRBJ2-1, the full variable domain reads EAGVAQSPRYKIIEKRQSVAFWCNPISGHATLYWYQQILGQGPKLLIQFQNNGVVDDSQLPKDRFSAERLKGVDSTLKIQPAKLEDSAVYLCASSPGIAVYNEQFFGPGTRLTVL.